A selection of T cell receptor beta chains follows, all from one sample in a study of T cell repertoires in cytomegalovirus infection. Using its own MiXCR run on the reads, TCRdb lists one record per CDR3 protein. Seen here are approximately 550,000 distinct CDR3 sequences, approximately 15% observed once, and the top ten hold 24%. The sequenced material came from CD8+ T cells from PBMCs. The receptor set was obtained from a human donor in good health (CMV status not recorded). Some clones in this sample may be carry-over from other donors' samples. Each CDR3 is given with its conserved first and last residue. D genes are given only for firm matches. Clone size, where shown, is once, few, many, or a class for clones that have expanded.

j_call,v_call,d_call,clone_size,cdr3_aa,cdr3_nt
TRBJ1-2,TRBV11-2,.,many,CASSLDDSFRYGYTF,TGTGCCAGCAGCTTAGATGACAGTTTTCGCTATGGCTACACCTTC
TRBJ2-3,TRBV7-8,TRBD2,many,CASSLGLIAGGPDTQYF,TGTGCCAGCAGCCTCGGGCTAATTGCGGGAGGGCCGGATACGCAGTATTTT
TRBJ2-7,TRBV11-2,.,.,CASSLARGSHYEQYF,TGTGCCAGCAGCTTAGCCCGGGGGAGTCACTACGAGCAGTACTTC
TRBJ1-4,TRBV7-8,.,many,CASSLLGPNEKLFF,TGTGCCAGCAGCTTACTGGGGCCTAATGAAAAACTGTTTTTT
TRBJ2-2,TRBV6-1,.,few,CASRSGTPRVDTGELFF,TGTGCCAGCAGGTCCGGGACGCCTCGAGTGGACACCGGGGAGCTGTTTTTT
TRBJ2-5,TRBV15,TRBD2,.,CATSVSDRATSGGSKTQYF,TGTGCCACCAGCGTTAGCGACAGGGCGACTAGCGGGGGTAGTAAGACCCAGTACTTC
TRBJ2-2,TRBV9,TRBD1,.,CASRGQAGELFF,TGTGCCAGCAGGGGACAGGCCGGGGAGCTGTTTTTT
TRBJ2-7,TRBV6-1,.,many,CASSERGRAYEQYF,TGTGCCAGCAGTGAACGGGGCAGGGCCTACGAGCAGTACTTC
TRBJ1-5,TRBV10-1,.,.,CASSEWGATNQPQHF,TGCGCCAGCAGTGAGTGGGGGGCGACCAATCAGCCCCAGCATTTT
TRBJ2-7,TRBV27,.,.,CASSNPRGDEQYF,TGTGCCAGCAGCAACCCCCGGGGCGACGAGCAGTACTTC
TRBJ2-1,TRBV5-1,.,few,CASSPTPGEQFF,TGCGCCAGCAGCCCGACACCAGGTGAGCAGTTCTTC
TRBJ1-2,TRBV7-6,TRBD1,.,CASSFERDRVNGYTF,TGTGCCAGCAGCTTCGAGCGGGACAGGGTTAATGGCTACACCTTC
TRBJ1-6,TRBV19,TRBD1,.,CATSTGFNSPLHF,TGTGCCACCTCGACAGGGTTTAATTCACCCCTCCACTTT
TRBJ2-7,TRBV6-1,TRBD1,few,CASSERDSAYEQYF,TGTGCCAGCAGCGAGAGGGACAGCGCCTACGAGCAGTACTTC
TRBJ2-5,TRBV5-5,TRBD1,many,CASSLGQGRETQYF,TGTGCCAGCAGCTTGGGACAGGGACGAGAGACCCAGTACTTC
TRBJ1-6,TRBV27,TRBD1,few,CASSLLGTENSPLHF,TGTGCCAGTTCCCTTCTAGGGACAGAAAATTCACCCCTCCACTTT
TRBJ1-5,TRBV7-8,.,many,CASSLVYGSNQPQHF,TGTGCCAGCAGCTTAGTGTACGGAAGCAATCAGCCCCAGCATTTT
TRBJ2-3,TRBV19,TRBD1,few,CASSMGDRRTDTQYF,TGTGCCAGTAGTATGGGGGACAGGCGCACAGATACGCAGTATTTT
TRBJ1-3,TRBV11-2,.,many,CASSFYLTGVSGNTIYF,TGTGCCAGCAGCTTTTACCTCACAGGCGTCTCTGGAAACACCATATATTTT
TRBJ1-1,TRBV5-5,.,.,CASSLAEAEAFF,TGTGCCAGCAGCTTGGCCGAGGCTGAAGCTTTCTTT